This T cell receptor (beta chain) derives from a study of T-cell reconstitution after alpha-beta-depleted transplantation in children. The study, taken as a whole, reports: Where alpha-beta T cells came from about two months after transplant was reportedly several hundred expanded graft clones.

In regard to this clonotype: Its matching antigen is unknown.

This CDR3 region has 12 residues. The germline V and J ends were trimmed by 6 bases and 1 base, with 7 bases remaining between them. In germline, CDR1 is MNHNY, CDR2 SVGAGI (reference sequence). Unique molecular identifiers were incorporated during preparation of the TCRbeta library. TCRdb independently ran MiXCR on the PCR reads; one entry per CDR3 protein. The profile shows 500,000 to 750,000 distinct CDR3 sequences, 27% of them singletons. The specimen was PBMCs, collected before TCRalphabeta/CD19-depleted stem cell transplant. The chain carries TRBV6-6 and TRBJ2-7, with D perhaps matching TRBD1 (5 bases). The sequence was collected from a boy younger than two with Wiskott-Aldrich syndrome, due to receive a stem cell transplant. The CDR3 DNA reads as TGTGCCAGCAGCCGACAGTCCTACGAGCAGTACTTC. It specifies CASSRQSYEQYF.